The 30 T cell receptor beta chains below were found in one sample sequenced in a study of blood T cell repertoires in COVID-19. The repertoire was sequenced with immunoSEQ multiplex PCR; TCRdb's copy has only in-frame clones and lacks some. The sample consists of over 40,000 clones, roughly 82% of them appearing once. Material: peripheral blood. All receptors come from a human donor in a cohort sampled during active COVID-19.

The chain uses TRBV15 and TRBJ1-1; a weak D match, TRBD1 (5 bases). Between the trimmed V and J ends, which lost 2 bases and 1 base, there was a span of 5 bases. The CDR3 totals 13 residues. The germline CDR1 and CDR2 sequences are LNHNV and YYDKDF (reference sequence). The CDR3 region is CATSRQGNTEAFF. The CDR3 region has the DNA TGTGCCACCAGCAGACAGGGGAACACTGAAGCTTTCTTT.

The V call is TRBV5-1, the J call TRBJ1-2, with 7 bases identical to TRBD1. This CDR3 region has 14 residues. Trimming removed 1 base from V and 4 bases from J; junction bases left unmatched: 4. Germline V gene lookup returns CDR1 SGHRS and CDR2 YFSETQ. As DNA, the CDR3 is TGCGCCAGCAGCTTGCCAGGGGGGATCTATGGCTACACCTTC. This sequence encodes CASSLPGGIYGYTF.

J is TRBJ2-3 and V is TRBV12-3 or TRBV12-4, with D unresolved. The CDR3 has 11 amino acids. V was shortened by 6 bases and J by 6 bases, with 7 bases between the two germline ends. CDR3 region: CASSLSDTQYF. The DNA of the CDR3 is TGTGCCAGCAGCCTTAGCGATACGCAGTATTTT.

This chain joins TRBV19 and TRBJ1-2; perhaps TRBD1 as D (5 bases). The CDR3 is 16 amino acids. CDR1 LNHDA and CDR2 SQIVND come from the germline V gene (reference sequence). The germline V and J ends were trimmed by 4 bases and 3 bases, with 18 bases remaining between them. CDR3 region: CASSTGAPREDYGYTF. DNA for the CDR3: TGTGCCAGTAGTACTGGGGCCCCCCGCGAGGACTATGGCTACACCTTC.

The chain carries TRBV7-8 and TRBJ1-1; TRBD1 matches at 9 bases. Trimming took 5 bases from V and 10 from J; bases not matched to a gene: 8. The germline V gene encodes CDR1 SGHVS and CDR2 FQNEAQ. There are 13 residues in the CDR3. The CDR3 reads CASSLGQGIVAFF. Written as DNA, the CDR3 is TGTGCCAGCAGCCTGGGACAGGGCATTGTAGCTTTCTTT.

CDR3 DNA sequence: TGTGCCAGCAGAATGGGACAGAGTAGTACTGAAGCTTTCTTT. Translated: CASRMGQSSTEAFF. J is TRBJ1-1 and V is TRBV5-4, with 7 positions matching TRBD1. CDR3 length: 14 amino acids. The germline gives CDR1 SGHNT, CDR2 YYREEE (reference sequence). After removal of 5 bases from V and 5 bases from J, the junction contained 9 bases not matched to a gene. Full variable domain (outside the CDR3, taken from reference TRBV5-4 and TRBJ1-1): ETGVTQSPTHLIKTRGQQVTLRCSSQSGHNTVSWYQQALGQGPQFIFQYYREEENGRGNFPPRFSGLQFPNYSSELNVNALELDDSALYLCASRMGQSSTEAFFGQGTRLTVV.

The chain has TRBV18 and TRBJ2-7; possible D gene TRBD2, 5 bases. Trimming stripped 3 bases from V and 6 bases from J, with 9 bases between. Per the germline V gene, CDR1 is KGHSH and CDR2 is LQKENI. The CDR3 is 12 amino acids. CDR3 nucleotide sequence: TGTGCCAGCTCACCGAAGGAGGTCGAGCAGTACTTC. This gives the protein CASSPKEVEQYF.

This chain connects TRBV10-2 to TRBJ1-2; tentative D call: TRBD1 (5 bases). Trimming cost V 3 bases and J 0 bases, with 14 bases left between them. Germline CDR1 and CDR2: WSHSY and SAAADI. The CDR3 is 16 amino acids. CDR3 sequence: CASSDPTGLANYGYTF. CDR3 in DNA: TGCGCCAGCAGTGACCCTACAGGCTTAGCTAACTATGGCTACACCTTC.

This chain uses TRBV5-1 with TRBJ1-1; 7 nucleotides line up with TRBD1. V shed 0 bases and J 6 bases; nucleotides not matched to a gene: 8. This CDR3 contains 15 residues. Per the germline V gene, CDR1 is SGHRS and CDR2 is YFSETQ. For the CDR3, the DNA is TGCGCCAGCAGCTTGGACAGGGGTCCTTTCGCTGAAGCTTTCTTT. This encodes CASSLDRGPFAEAFF.

The chain recombines TRBV6-2 or TRBV6-3 with TRBJ2-3; 7 positions agree with TRBD2. The CDR3 covers 15 residues. Trimming at V came to 5 bases and at J to 0 bases, leaving 5 bases not matched to a gene. Germline V gives CDR1 MNHEY, CDR2 SVGEGT. The CDR3, as DNA: TGTGCCAGCAGTCCAGCGGGACCTAGCACAGATACGCAGTATTTT. The encoded protein is CASSPAGPSTDTQYF.

This clone was seen once. As DNA, the CDR3 is TGTGCCAGCAGTGAGCAGGGGCTGGATGGCTACACCTTC. Amino acid sequence: CASSEQGLDGYTF. The chain carries TRBV2 and TRBJ1-2, with a tentative D call TRBD1 (6 bases). There are 13 residues in the CDR3. Germline values: CDR1 SNHLY, CDR2 FYNNEI. Trimming cost V 3 bases and J 6 bases, with 11 bases left between them.

This chain connects TRBV5-1 to TRBJ2-5; D not resolved. This CDR3 contains 12 residues. Germline V gene data show CDR1 as SGHRS and CDR2 as YFSETQ. V lost 0 bases and J 5 bases, leaving 5 bases between the germline ends. The CDR3 region has the DNA TGCGCCAGCAGCTTGGCCGGGGAGACCCAGTACTTC. It yields the protein CASSLAGETQYF.

Concerning this clone itself: One junction end disagrees with the germline gene, perhaps due to a read error. The rearrangement uses TRBV19 and TRBJ2-1, with TRBD2 identical over 8 bases. The germline gives CDR1 LNHDA, CDR2 SQIVND (reference sequence). The CDR3 is 16 residues long. CDR3 sequence reads: CASSRGGGRSYNGQFF. CDR3 sequence (DNA): TGTGCCAGTAGTAGAGGCGGGGGGAGGTCCTACAATGGGCAGTTCTTC.

The V gene is TRBV19, the J gene TRBJ2-1; 10 nucleotides match TRBD2. Trimming took 5 bases from V and 4 from J; bases not matched to a gene: 8. The CDR3 has 16 amino acids. In germline, CDR1 is LNHDA, CDR2 SQIVND (reference sequence). The CDR3 region has the DNA TGTGCCAGTAGTCGAAATAGCGGGGGGCCGTACAATGAGCAGTTCTTC. Amino acid sequence: CASSRNSGGPYNEQFF.

The chain combines TRBV5-5 with TRBJ2-7; D may be TRBD1 (6 bases). The germline V gene has CDR1 SGHKS and CDR2 YYEKEE (reference sequence). The CDR3 totals 13 residues. Trimming removed 2 bases at V and 4 bases at J, with 10 bases between. Here the CDR3 DNA reads TGTGCCAGCAGCTTCCCAGGGGATTACGAGCAGTACTTC. This gives the protein CASSFPGDYEQYF.

This clone was seen once. The V gene is TRBV3-1 (or the pseudogene TRBV3-2), the J gene TRBJ2-6, with TRBD2 as a possible D gene (5 bases). Germline V gene data show CDR1 as LGHDT and CDR2 as YNNKEL (reference sequence). The CDR3 spans 17 residues. V was trimmed by 1 base and J by 10 bases, leaving 20 bases between them. This CDR3 reads CASSQGAIAIRMNVLTF. DNA of the CDR3: TGTGCCAGCAGCCAAGGAGCCATAGCGATCCGAATGAACGTCCTGACTTTC.

The genes are TRBV7-2 and TRBJ2-1; 8 bases align to TRBD2. V dropped 1 base and J dropped 7; count of bases not matched to a gene: 6. The CDR3 is 15 residues long. In germline, CDR1 is SGHTA, CDR2 FQGNSA. The CDR3 protein is CASSLDNGRANEQFF. In DNA, the CDR3 is TGTGCCAGCAGCTTAGATAACGGGAGGGCGAATGAGCAGTTCTTC.

V gene TRBV5-1 combines with J gene TRBJ2-1; 10 positions agree with TRBD2. V lost 0 bases, J lost 4 bases, and 1 base stayed unmatched. Per the germline V gene, CDR1 is SGHRS and CDR2 is YFSETQ. The CDR3 contains 15 residues. The CDR3 reads CASSLALAGYNEQFF. The CDR3 DNA reads as TGCGCCAGCAGCTTGGCACTAGCGGGATACAATGAGCAGTTCTTC.

The chain uses TRBV5-4 and TRBJ2-7, with 11 bases that match TRBD2. With V trimmed by 1 base and J by 5 bases, 11 bases remained unmatched. The CDR3 totals 17 residues. The germline gives CDR1 SGHNT, CDR2 YYREEE (reference sequence). The CDR3 loop reads CASSLRVLAGVSHEQYF. The CDR3 coding sequence is TGTGCCAGCAGCTTGCGGGTACTAGCGGGAGTCAGCCACGAGCAGTACTTC.

The genes are TRBV25-1 and TRBJ1-2; tentatively, D is TRBD1 (5 bases). The CDR3 is made up of 13 amino acids. Per the germline V gene, CDR1 is MGHDK and CDR2 is SYGVNS. Trimming pared 6 bases from V and 2 bases from J, leaving 10 bases between. The CDR3, as DNA: TGTGCCAGCAGCCTTACAGGAAACTATGGCTACACCTTC. Protein product: CASSLTGNYGYTF.

The chain joins TRBV12-3 or TRBV12-4 to TRBJ2-3; 7 bases are shared with TRBD1. After removal of 6 bases from V and 5 bases from J, the junction contained 5 bases not matched to a gene. The CDR3 runs to 13 residues. CDR3 DNA sequence: TGTGCCAGCAGGCTTACAGGGGAAGATACGCAGTATTTT. It encodes CASRLTGEDTQYF.

This chain uses TRBV19 with TRBJ2-7; D ambiguous. CDR3 size: 13 residues. Trimming left V 3 bases short and J 2 bases short, with 8 bases between. In germline, CDR1 is LNHDA, CDR2 SQIVND (reference sequence). CDR3 loop: CASSMLVAYEQYF. The CDR3 DNA reads as TGTGCCAGTAGTATGTTAGTCGCCTACGAGCAGTACTTC.

This chain links TRBV27 with TRBJ2-7; tentative D call: TRBD2 (6 bases). The CDR3 runs to 17 residues. CDR1 and CDR2 (germline): MNHEY, SMNVEV (reference sequence). The V end lost 5 bases, the J end lost 0 bases, and 20 bases lay between the germline ends. In nucleotides, the CDR3 is TGTGCCAGCAGTCCGTTTCCGGGACTCCAAAGCTCCTACGAGCAGTACTTC. Amino acids: CASSPFPGLQSSYEQYF.

V and J are TRBV21-1 and TRBJ2-3; the DNA was not compared with TRBD2, the D call given in the table. TRBV21-1 is a pseudogene segment. The length of the CDR3 is 16 residues. The CDR3 region has the DNA TGTGCCAGCAGCAAAGTTGCAGCGGGAAGGTTAGATACGCAGTATTTT. Protein: CASSKVAAGRLDTQYF.

The table lists this clone with a count of one. Sequence at one end of the junction differs from germline and may be a read error. The gene calls are TRBV7-7 and TRBJ1-2; D is possibly TRBD1 (5 bases). There are 14 residues in the CDR3. Germline V gives CDR1 SSHAT, CDR2 FNYEAQ (reference sequence). This chain's CDR3 is CASSLFQGGDGYTF. CDR3 nucleotide sequence: TGTGCTAGCAGCTTGTTCCAGGGAGGAGATGGCTACACCTTC. Drawing the rest from reference TRBV7-7 and TRBJ1-2, the complete variable domain is GAGVSQSPRYKVTKRGQDVTLRCDPISSHATLYWYQQALGQGPEFLTYFNYEAQPDKSGLPSDRFSAERPEGSISTLTIQRTEQRDSAMYRCASSLFQGGDGYTFGSGTRLTVV.

The chain links TRBV5-1 to TRBJ1-1, with D possibly matching TRBD1 (5 bases). The CDR3 loop spans 14 amino acids. CDR1 and CDR2 from the germline V gene are SGHRS and YFSETQ. The V and J ends lost 2 bases and 1 base respectively, with 9 bases between them. As DNA, the CDR3 is TGCGCCAGCAGCTTTCAGGGAGGGAACACTGAAGCTTTCTTT. This translates into CASSFQGGNTEAFF.

This clone was recorded once. The chain recombines TRBV24-1 with TRBJ2-1; tentative D call: TRBD1 (6 bases). The CDR3 runs to 13 residues. Per the germline V gene, CDR1 is KGHDR and CDR2 is SFDVKD. V was trimmed by 4 bases and J by 10 bases, leaving 13 bases between them. This CDR3 reads CATSDYRVNEQFF. CDR3 DNA sequence: TGTGCCACCAGTGACTACAGGGTCAACGAGCAGTTCTTC.

This clone occurred a few times. The rearrangement uses TRBV7-2 and TRBJ2-7, with TRBD2 matching over 12 bases. CDR3 length: 14 residues. J was trimmed by 7 bases and V by 7 bases; bases with no gene match: 8. Germline V gives CDR1 SGHTA, CDR2 FQGNSA. The CDR3 sequence is CASNLAGGTYEQYF. In DNA, the CDR3 is TGTGCCAGCAACCTAGCGGGAGGGACATATGAGCAGTACTTC. Variable domain in full (rest from reference TRBV7-2 and TRBJ2-7): GAGVSQSPSNKVTEKGKDVELRCDPISGHTALYWYRQSLGQGLEFLIYFQGNSAPDKSGLPSDRFSAERTGGSVSTLTIQRTQQEDSAVYLCASNLAGGTYEQYFGPGTRLTVT.

This clone has just a few counts. This chain joins TRBV7-8 and TRBJ1-6; possible D gene TRBD1, 5 bases. This CDR3 has 16 amino acids. Per germline, CDR1 SGHVS and CDR2 FQNEAQ. The V end was cut by 5 bases, the J end by 9 bases, with 20 bases between. CDR3 coding DNA: TGTGCCAGCAGCCACGCCTCGGGGGTAGGCGGTTCACCCCTCCACTTT. Protein: CASSHASGVGGSPLHF.

The gene calls are TRBV27 and TRBJ2-6; D call uncertain. CDR3 length equals 15 residues. Trimming shortened V by 5 bases and J by 3 bases, and 11 bases separated the two germline ends. Germline assignment: CDR1 MNHEY and CDR2 SMNVEV (reference sequence). The CDR3 DNA is TGTGCCAGCAGTCCCCCAGGTGGTGGGGCCAACGTCCTGACTTTC. Translating it yields CASSPPGGGANVLTF.